Below, 23 T cell receptor beta chains from the same sample are listed, as sequenced in a study of response to subunit inactivated influenza vaccine. TCRdb used MiXCR to reprocess the RT-PCR reads, holding one entry per CDR3 protein. Found here are about 540,000 distinct CDR3 sequences, under 25% of them singletons; the top ten hold 2.8%. These records were also assigned to another study, of T cells expressing NK-cell markers. Turning to that study: For TCR beta, cDNA was produced by 5'RACE template switching with UMIs.

Sequencing was performed on CD4+ T cells sorted from PBMCs, taken 11 to 12 days after vaccination. The source is a man aged 50 to 59 who received an inactivated influenza vaccine.

On this clonotype: Since a much larger clone is just one base distant, this may be a read error. The chain employs TRBV20-1 and TRBJ2-3; 9 bases line up with TRBD2. Trimming cost V 6 bases and J 10 bases; bases outside gene matches: 14. Germline CDR1 DFQATT, CDR2 SNEGSKA (reference sequence). This CDR3 region has 14 residues. In DNA form, the CDR3 reads TGCAGTGCGAACGTCGACTCGCGGGGGGGCTCGCAGTATTTT. It specifies CSANVDSRGGSQYF.

This rearrangement joins TRBV5-1 to TRBJ2-7, with D unclear. CDR1 is SGHRS and CDR2 is YFSETQ in the germline V gene. The V end lost 0 bases, the J end lost 7 bases, and 17 bases lay between the germline ends. CDR3 length: 15 residues. The CDR3 spells CASSLELAMPREQYF. CDR3 bases: TGCGCCAGCAGCTTGGAGTTGGCCATGCCTCGGGAGCAGTACTTC.

The chain joins TRBV20-1 to TRBJ1-1; the D gene is possibly TRBD1 (5 bases). This CDR3 comprises 16 residues. The V gene lost 4 bases and the J gene lost 3 bases, with 21 bases spanning the gap. Germline V gene sequence: CDR1 DFQATT, CDR2 SNEGSKA (reference sequence). Here the CDR3 DNA reads TGCAGTGCTATAGGCAGGGACCTCGCCTCGGACACTGAAGCTTTCTTT. This codes for CSAIGRDLASDTEAFF.

In this sample, this clonotype turned up a few times. The V gene is TRBV12-3 or TRBV12-4, the J gene TRBJ2-2; D assignment may be TRBD1 or TRBD2 (6 bases each). The CDR3 sequence is 16 residues long. V dropped 7 bases and J dropped 0 bases, with 15 bases sitting between them. CDR3 sequence reads: CASTQMGGSNTGELFF. CDR3 in DNA: TGTGCCAGCACCCAAATGGGGGGCTCGAACACCGGGGAGCTGTTTTTT.

The chain has TRBV27 and TRBJ2-5; unclear D gene. Germline CDR1 reads MNHEY; CDR2 reads SMNVEV (reference sequence). Trimming left V 8 bases short and J 2 bases short, with 15 bases between. CDR3 length: 14 amino acids. DNA for the CDR3: TGTGCCAGCTGTCCAGACACGACTCAAGAGACCCAGTACTTC. The encoded protein is CASCPDTTQETQYF.

The chain employs TRBV6-1 and TRBJ2-4; D is perhaps TRBD2 (6 bases). Germline V gives CDR1 MNHNS, CDR2 SASEGT. The CDR3 contains 14 residues. V was shortened by 0 bases and J by 9 bases, with 12 bases between the two germline ends. In DNA form, the CDR3 reads TGTGCCAGCAGTGAAGCTAGTCTCGGGGGCATTCAGTACTTC. It is translated as CASSEASLGGIQYF.

V is TRBV5-1 and J is TRBJ1-1; possibly TRBD1 for D (6 bases). The CDR3 is 14 amino acids. CDR1 and CDR2 from the germline V gene are SGHRS and YFSETQ. Trimming left V 4 bases short and J 4 bases short, with 14 bases between. The CDR3 DNA reads as TGCGCCAGCAGCACAATGGACAGTGGCACTGAAGCTTTCTTT. Translation gives CASSTMDSGTEAFF.

This clonotype has more than one count but fewer than ten. The chain links TRBV12-3 or TRBV12-4 to TRBJ1-1, with D perhaps TRBD1 (6 bases). V was trimmed by 7 bases and J by 4 bases, leaving 16 bases between them. The CDR3 covers 14 residues. DNA for the CDR3: TGTGCCAGCAAAAAAGACAGGAGGTTCACTGAAGCTTTCTTT. It specifies CASKKDRRFTEAFF.

V is TRBV12-3 or TRBV12-4 and J is TRBJ1-5; no clear D gene. This CDR3 spans 14 amino acids. V lost 6 bases, J lost 2 bases, and 11 bases lay in between. The CDR3 reads CASRGNYGNQPQHF. The CDR3 DNA reads as TGTGCCAGCAGGGGGAATTACGGCAATCAGCCCCAGCATTTT.

This clonotype was detected a few times. The chain recombines TRBV6-1 with TRBJ1-6; TRBD1 matches 9 bases. Trimming took 7 bases from V and 8 from J; bases not matched to a gene: 6. Germline V gene lookup returns CDR1 MNHNS and CDR2 SASEGT. The length of the CDR3 is 14 residues. The CDR3 DNA reads TGTGCCAGCACCCGACAGGGGGTTTATTCACCCCTCCACTTT. This codes for CASTRQGVYSPLHF.

This clonotype has more than one count but fewer than ten. The chain has TRBV20-1 and TRBJ2-7; TRBD2 agrees at 7 bases. Germline trimming cut 3 bases from V and 1 base from J; bases unmatched to any gene: 6. Germline V lookup: CDR1 DFQATT, CDR2 SNEGSKA (reference sequence). The CDR3 is 14 amino acids. CDR3 residues: CSARERGKSYEQYF. As DNA, the CDR3 is TGCAGTGCTAGGGAGCGGGGCAAGTCCTACGAGCAGTACTTC.

In regard to this clonotype: The junction shows a germline mismatch at one end, possibly a read error. The chain has TRBV12-3 or TRBV12-4 and TRBJ2-3; weak D call: TRBD1 (6 bases). This CDR3 is built from 13 residues. The CDR3 DNA follows: TGTTCCAGCAGTACCGGGACAATAGATACGCAGTATTTT. This sequence encodes CSSSTGTIDTQYF.

This clonotype was found a few times. V and J are TRBV4-1 and TRBJ2-5; TRBD2 agrees at 16 bases. Germline V CDR1 and CDR2: MGHRA, YSYEKL. The CDR3 length is 21 residues. V dropped 0 bases and J dropped 2; count of bases not matched to a gene: 12. CDR3 protein: CASSQDLGTSGRVHPQETQYF. The CDR3 DNA reads as TGCGCCAGCAGCCAAGACCTCGGGACTAGCGGGAGGGTCCACCCACAAGAGACCCAGTACTTC.

This sequence joins TRBV6-2 or TRBV6-3 and TRBJ1-1; D call uncertain. This CDR3 is built from 13 residues. The V gene's germline CDR1 is MNHEY and CDR2 SVGEGT. The germline V and J ends were trimmed by 5 bases and 1 base, with 8 bases remaining between them. CDR3 coding DNA: TGTGCCAGCAGTGCTAACAGGAACACTGAAGCTTTCTTT. The encoded protein is CASSANRNTEAFF.

This chain joins TRBV6-2 or TRBV6-3 and TRBJ1-5; possibly TRBD1 for D (6 bases). V lost 5 bases, J lost 5 bases, and 10 bases lay in between. CDR3 length: 13 amino acids. Germline CDR1 and CDR2: MNHEY and SVGEGT. CDR3: CASSLRQDQPQHF. CDR3 DNA: TGTGCCAGCAGTCTCAGACAGGATCAGCCCCAGCATTTT.

The rearrangement joins TRBV5-1 to TRBJ2-3, with 12 bases lining up with TRBD2. V trimming: 2 bases; J trimming: 2 bases; junction bases outside the gene matches: 9. CDR1 and CDR2 (germline): SGHRS, YFSETQ. This CDR3 comprises 18 residues. In DNA, the CDR3 is TGCGCCAGCAGCTTTCCCGCGACTAGCGGGAGTGTCACAGATACGCAGTATTTT. This gives the protein CASSFPATSGSVTDTQYF.

The chain uses TRBV2 and TRBJ2-2; weak D call: TRBD2 (6 bases). The CDR3 length is 15 residues. Germline CDR1 is SNHLY and CDR2 is FYNNEI. V dropped 7 bases and J dropped 5 bases, with 17 bases sitting between them. CDR3 sequence reads: CASKREVAATGELFF. Written as DNA, the CDR3 is TGTGCCAGCAAAAGGGAGGTGGCAGCGACCGGGGAGCTGTTTTTT. Complete variable domain (other parts from reference TRBV2 and TRBJ2-2): EPEVTQTPSHQVTQMGQEVILRCVPISNHLYFYWYRQILGQKVEFLVSFYNNEISEKSEIFDDQFSVERPDGSNFTLKIRSTKLEDSAMYFCASKREVAATGELFFGEGSRLTVL.

This clonotype was observed a handful of times. The V gene is TRBV9, the J gene TRBJ2-3; unclear D gene. The CDR3 has 15 residues. The germline CDR1 and CDR2 sequences are SGDLS and YYNGEE. Deletions cut 4 bases from V and 5 bases from J, with 17 bases between. The CDR3 sequence is CASSLAPTAEDTQYF. The CDR3 bases are TGTGCCAGCAGCCTCGCCCCGACGGCCGAAGATACGCAGTATTTT. Full variable domain (outside the CDR3, taken from reference TRBV9 and TRBJ2-3): DSGVTQTPKHLITATGQRVTLRCSPRSGDLSVYWYQQSLDQGLQFLIQYYNGEERAKGNILERFSAQQFPDLHSELNLSSLELGDSALYFCASSLAPTAEDTQYFGPGTRLTVL.

The chain is built from TRBV4-3 and TRBJ2-7; perhaps TRBD1 as D (6 bases). The CDR3 contains 15 residues. Germline loops: CDR1 LGHNA, CDR2 YSLEER. V lost 0 bases, J lost 3 bases, and 12 bases lay in between. The CDR3 bases are TGCGCCAGCAGCCAAGATCGGGGACACCGCTACGAGCAGTACTTC. Translating gives CASSQDRGHRYEQYF.

The rearrangement uses TRBV20-1 and TRBJ1-1, with D possibly being TRBD1 (5 bases). Trimming removed 3 bases from V and 1 base from J, with 12 bases in between. This CDR3 has 14 amino acids. Germline loops: CDR1 DFQATT, CDR2 SNEGSKA (reference sequence). CDR3 amino acids: CSARRSTANTEAFF. The CDR3 coding sequence is TGCAGTGCTAGGAGGTCGACAGCGAACACTGAAGCTTTCTTT.

The sample holds a few counts of this clonotype. The DNA of the CDR3 is TGTGCCAGCAGCGACAGCGGGCTATCCTACGAGCAGTACTTC. It translates to CASSDSGLSYEQYF. The chain recombines TRBV3-1 with TRBJ2-7; D may be TRBD2 (6 bases). The germline gives CDR1 LGHDT, CDR2 YNNKEL (reference sequence). V was cut by 5 bases and J by 1 base, with 12 bases left in between. CDR3 length: 14 amino acids.

This clonotype was found many times. CDR3 nucleotide sequence: TGTGCCAGCAGTGTGCCTCCCCACGAGCAGTACTTC. This sequence encodes CASSVPPHEQYF. The J gene is TRBJ2-7, the V gene TRBV28; D remains unclear. This CDR3 comprises 12 residues. Germline-derived CDR1 and CDR2 are MDHEN and SYDVKM. The V end lost 5 bases, the J end lost 5 bases, and 10 bases lay between the germline ends.

The genes are TRBV7-2 and TRBJ2-5; TRBD2 agrees at 13 bases. CDR3 size: 17 residues. V lost 6 bases, J lost 9 bases, and 16 bases stayed unmatched. Germline V gene lookup returns CDR1 SGHTA and CDR2 FQGNSA. The CDR3 loop reads CASSSTRLAGGGGAQYF. CDR3 DNA sequence: TGTGCCAGCAGTTCCACCAGACTAGCGGGGGGTGGTGGGGCCCAGTACTTC.